Ten or more counts support the clone carrying this T cell receptor (beta chain). Germline CDR1 and CDR2: MNHEY and SMNVEV (reference sequence). CDR3 size: 17 residues. J gave up 4 bases and V 5 bases, and 5 bases lay outside the gene matches. These data are taken from a study of blood T cell repertoires in COVID-19. Study-level information: There were acute and convalescent COVID-19 samples, and they came from the United States, Italy and Spain. Sample material is recorded as cDNA or gDNA derived from T cells, B-cell-depleted T cells, or PBMCs.

Authors' data handling: Estimates of nucleated cell counts were drawn from the amplification of reference gene primers. TCRdb's table, derived via immunoSEQ multiplex PCR, lists solely in-frame clones and lacks some. The DNA was the basis for D and trimming; V, J and clone size are from that table. The data contain approximately 160,000 clones, roughly 84% of them singletons. Sequences were obtained from peripheral blood. The V gene is TRBV27, the J gene TRBJ2-2; TRBD2 aligns across 15 bases. The TCR originated in a woman aged 45 to 65 in a cohort sampled during active or convalescent COVID-19. The CDR3 coding sequence is TGTGCCAGCAGTGGACTAGCGGGGGGGCTTGGCACCGGGGAGCTGTTTTTT. It translates to CASSGLAGGLGTGELFF.